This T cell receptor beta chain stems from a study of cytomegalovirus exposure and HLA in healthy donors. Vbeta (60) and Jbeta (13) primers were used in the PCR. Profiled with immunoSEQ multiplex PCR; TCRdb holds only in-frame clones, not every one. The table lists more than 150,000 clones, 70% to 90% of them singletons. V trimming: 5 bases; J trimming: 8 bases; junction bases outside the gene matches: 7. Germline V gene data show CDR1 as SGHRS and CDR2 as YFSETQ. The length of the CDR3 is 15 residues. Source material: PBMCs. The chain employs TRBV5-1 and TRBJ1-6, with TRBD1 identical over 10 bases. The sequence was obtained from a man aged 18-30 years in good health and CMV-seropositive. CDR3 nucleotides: TGCGCCAGCAGAGAGGACAGGGGGATCTATTCACCCCTCCACTTT. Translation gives CASREDRGIYSPLHF.